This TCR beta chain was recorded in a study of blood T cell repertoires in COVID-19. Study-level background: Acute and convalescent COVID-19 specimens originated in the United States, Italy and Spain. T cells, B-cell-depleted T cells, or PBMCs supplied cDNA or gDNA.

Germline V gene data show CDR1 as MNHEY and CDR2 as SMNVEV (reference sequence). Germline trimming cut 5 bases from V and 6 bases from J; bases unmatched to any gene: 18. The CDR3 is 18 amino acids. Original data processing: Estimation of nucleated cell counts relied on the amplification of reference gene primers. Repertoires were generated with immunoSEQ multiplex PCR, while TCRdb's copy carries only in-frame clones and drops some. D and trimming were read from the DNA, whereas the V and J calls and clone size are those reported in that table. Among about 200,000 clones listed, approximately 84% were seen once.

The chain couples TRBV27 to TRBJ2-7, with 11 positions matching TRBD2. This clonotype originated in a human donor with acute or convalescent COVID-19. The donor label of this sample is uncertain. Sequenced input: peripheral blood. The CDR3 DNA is TGTGCCAGCAGTCGCGCAGGGACTAGCGGCACGGCTGGTGGCGAGCAGTACTTC. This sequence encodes CASSRAGTSGTAGGEQYF.